This T cell receptor (beta chain) originates from a study of blood T cell repertoires in COVID-19. Study background: From T cells, B-cell-depleted T cells, or PBMCs came the material, which was cDNA or gDNA.

Here immunoSEQ multiplex PCR was the method, and the copy in TCRdb shows in-frame clones only, minus some. The sample contains some 270,000 clones, 80% to 85% of which appear only once. Participants were aged 18 to 89 years, lived in about two dozen US areas, and enrolled virtually. Donors in Cohort 3 counted as recovered after two negative PCRs, clearance, or symptom resolution. Germline V gives CDR1 LNHNV, CDR2 YYDKDF (reference sequence). V was clipped by 6 bases and J by 0 bases, with 9 bases between them. The CDR3 totals 14 residues. The V gene is TRBV15, the J gene TRBJ1-5; D not certain. The TCR comes from a man in his forties or fifties who had recovered from COVID-19. The sample consisted of PBMCs or T cells enriched from blood (not recorded which). The CDR3: CATREGGSNQPQHF. CDR3 nucleotide sequence: TGTGCCACCAGAGAGGGCGGTAGCAATCAGCCCCAGCATTTT.